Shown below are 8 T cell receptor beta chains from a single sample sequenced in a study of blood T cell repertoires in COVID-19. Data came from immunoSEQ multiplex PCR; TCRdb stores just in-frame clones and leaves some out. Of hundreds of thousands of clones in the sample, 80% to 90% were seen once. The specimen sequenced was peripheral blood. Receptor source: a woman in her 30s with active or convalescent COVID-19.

In DNA, the CDR3 is TGTGCCAGCAGCCAAGATCGACTAGCGGGGGCCACTAACACCGGGGAGCTGTTTTTT. Translating gives CASSQDRLAGATNTGELFF. V and J are TRBV4-2 and TRBJ2-2; 12 bases are a match to TRBD2. CDR1 is LGHNA, CDR2 YNFKEQ, per germline. J gave up 2 bases and V 0 bases, and 7 bases lay outside the gene matches. There are 19 residues in the CDR3.

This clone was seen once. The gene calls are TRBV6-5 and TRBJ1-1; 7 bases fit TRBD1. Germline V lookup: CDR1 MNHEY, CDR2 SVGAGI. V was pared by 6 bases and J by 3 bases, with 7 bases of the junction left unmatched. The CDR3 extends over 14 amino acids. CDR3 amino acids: CASRPDREDTEAFF. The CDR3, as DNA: TGTGCCAGCAGACCCGACAGGGAGGACACTGAAGCTTTCTTT.

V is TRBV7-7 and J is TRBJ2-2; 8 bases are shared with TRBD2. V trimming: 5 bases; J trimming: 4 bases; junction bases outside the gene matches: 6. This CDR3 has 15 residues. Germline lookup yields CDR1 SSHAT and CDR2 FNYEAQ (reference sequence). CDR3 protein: CASSTSGLGTGELFF. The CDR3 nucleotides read TGTGCCAGCAGCACTAGCGGCCTGGGCACCGGGGAGCTGTTTTTT.

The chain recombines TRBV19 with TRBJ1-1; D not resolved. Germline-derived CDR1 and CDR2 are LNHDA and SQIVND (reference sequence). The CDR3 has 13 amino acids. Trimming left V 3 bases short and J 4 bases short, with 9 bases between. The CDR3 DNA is TGTGCCAGTAGTATGGAGGGTATCACTGAAGCTTTCTTT. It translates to CASSMEGITEAFF.

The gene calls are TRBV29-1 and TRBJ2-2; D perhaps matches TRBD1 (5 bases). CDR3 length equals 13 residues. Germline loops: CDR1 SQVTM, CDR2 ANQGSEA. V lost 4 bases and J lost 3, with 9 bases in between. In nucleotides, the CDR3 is TGCAGCGTTGGAGGACACTACACCGGGGAGCTGTTTTTT. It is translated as CSVGGHYTGELFF.

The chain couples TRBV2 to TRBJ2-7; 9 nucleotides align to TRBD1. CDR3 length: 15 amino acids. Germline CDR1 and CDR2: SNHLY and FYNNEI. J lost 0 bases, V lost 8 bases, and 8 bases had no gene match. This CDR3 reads CASSAGQGSSYEQYF. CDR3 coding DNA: TGTGCCAGCTCAGCGGGACAGGGAAGCTCCTACGAGCAGTACTTC. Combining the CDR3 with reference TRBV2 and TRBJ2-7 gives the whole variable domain EPEVTQTPSHQVTQMGQEVILRCVPISNHLYFYWYRQILGQKVEFLVSFYNNEISEKSEIFDDQFSVERPDGSNFTLKIRSTKLEDSAMYFCASSAGQGSSYEQYFGPGTRLTVT.

Here the CDR3 reads CASRRGHEQYF. The CDR3 nucleotides read TGTGCCAGTAGGCGGGGACACGAGCAGTACTTC. The chain uses TRBV19 and TRBJ2-7; tentatively, D is TRBD2 (6 bases). CDR3 length equals 11 residues. The germline V and J ends were trimmed by 6 bases and 5 bases, with 8 bases remaining between them. Germline V gene sequence: CDR1 LNHDA, CDR2 SQIVND (reference sequence).

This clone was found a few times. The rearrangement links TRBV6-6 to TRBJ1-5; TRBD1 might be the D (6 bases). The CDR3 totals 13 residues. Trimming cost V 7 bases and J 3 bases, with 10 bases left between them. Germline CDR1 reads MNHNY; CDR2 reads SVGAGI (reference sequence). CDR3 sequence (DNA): TGTGCCAGCACTGGACAGCCCAATCAGCCCCAGCATTTT. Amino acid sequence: CASTGQPNQPQHF.